This TCR beta chain is from a study of blood T cells in healthy people across ages (dated by TCRdb to the mid-2010s). About the investigation overall: In model experiments, roughly one uniquely barcoded TCR beta cDNA molecule per two T cells was captured by template switching. The study measured age-related changes in TCR beta repertoire diversity using deep sequencing normalized with unique cDNA molecular identifiers. To avoid experimental bias, donors of different ages were spread randomly across the sequencing lanes. The donors were split into four age groups: young (average 16 years), middle-aged (around 40), aged (over 55) and long-lived (under 85). For two donors (one aged 18 to 30 and one aged 80 or older), the study analyzed two additional independent replicas of 1 million unique cDNA reads from the same blood draw.

The method behind the library was 5' RACE. Sequenced on an Illumina HiSeq 2500. The second PCR ran for about 6 to 12 cycles and used a J-beta primer mix along with a sample-barcoded 5' primer. A template-switch 5' adaptor carrying 12 random nucleotides introduced a unique molecular identifier onto each TCR beta cDNA molecule. At least 2.5 million CDR3-containing paired-end reads were obtained from each sample. The Mint cDNA synthesis kit, primed by a TRBC-specific oligonucleotide, was used to synthesize first-strand cDNA from all RNA. Following uracil-DNA glycosylase treatment, all cDNA underwent a first 18-cycle PCR with the universal primers M1SS and BC2_uni_R. In the paper's pipeline: For normalization, 1 million high-quality reads were randomly selected from each sample, with every read carrying a distinct molecular identifier. Instead of being binned into consensus sequences, reads that shared molecular identifiers were thrown out. MiTCR, set to a Q25 quality threshold and the strictest error-elimination algorithm, was used for CDR3 identification, clonotype clustering and error correction. A nonparametric unseen species model with Euler transformation was used to estimate lower-bound total TCR beta diversity. TCRdb applied fastp at Q25 and MiXCR to the public reads, then kept only in-frame beta chains. For every CDR3 protein sequence, its rows merge into one entry that carries the most common genes and DNA. These V and J calls are TCRdb output, not the study's own analysis. The sample table holds 2 million or so distinct CDR3 sequences, of which roughly 49% were seen once. Less than 2.5% of the sample rests with the top ten.

Study-wide findings and limitations: Because the CMV infection status of the donors was unknown, age-related changes in expanded clonotypes may potentially have been confounded. Estimates of total diversity from one million sequenced T cells were regarded as lower bounds and underestimates. Compared with the aged group, the long-lived group had more naive CD4+ T cells, fewer expanded clones and increased TCR diversity, suggesting age selection. Observed TCR beta diversity per million T cells fell roughly linearly with age, and a significant reduction was already apparent by age around 44. A strong correlation was found between observed TCR beta diversity and the percentage of naive T cells measured by flow cytometry. Because profiling used bulk unsorted PBMCs, naive and antigen-experienced compartments could not be compared conclusively.

Donors were 39 systemically healthy Caucasian individuals from Russia aged roughly 6 to 90 years. Each donor gave about 9.7 milliliters of peripheral blood, drawn into EDTA-treated Vacutainer tubes. PBMCs were isolated by Ficoll-Paque density-gradient centrifugation, with at least 6.5 million obtained per sample. Trizol reagent was used to extract total RNA from PBMCs, with at least 5.5 micrograms per sample. For every donor, an aliquot of PBMCs went through flow cytometry to measure the percentages of naive CD45RAhigh/CD27high T cells. This clonotype was seen only a few times. What antigen it recognizes has not been identified. Qualities for individual bases were not recorded, and no much larger clone is one base off. The CDR3 runs 14 residues from the cysteine to the phenylalanine. Only the CDR3 region is kept as DNA, spanning 42 bases read in frame from base 1. CDR1 and CDR2 are drawn from the germline V gene (reference sequence): DFQATT, SNEGSKA. Compared with germline, V lacks 4 bases and J lacks 5 bases; bases without a gene match: 8.

Rearrangement joined TRBV20-1 to TRBJ2-5; 9 central bases correspond to TRBD1. The TCR comes from a woman in her thirties or forties in good health. The specimen sequenced was blood. The CDR3 corresponds to CSAIPGQGRETQYF. The nucleotides are TGCAGTGCTATACCGGGACAGGGTAGGGAGACCCAGTACTTC.